This TCR beta chain came from a study of shared clonotypes between healthy human individuals. CD45RO-negative, CCR7-positively selected cells formed the naive CD8 fraction, excluding terminally differentiated effector memory CD45RA+ cells. Each sample came from a Caucasian adult donor living in Nashville, Tennessee. Overall study findings and caveats: Clonotypes shared by all four sorted-subset donors had higher generation probabilities than non-shared clonotypes. Four donors had about 5% of their naive CD4 clonotypes in common.

Unmatched junction bases numbered 10, after V lost 4 bases and J lost 4 bases. The CDR3 totals 15 residues. Germline CDR1 reads MGHRA; CDR2 reads YSYEKL. This clone was observed once. What it binds is not known. Sequenced by immunoSEQ multiplex PCR; TCRdb stores in-frame clones only, minus some. The table includes millions of clones, about 95% detected once. The J gene is TRBJ2-7, the V gene TRBV4-1; 7 nucleotides agree with TRBD1. Sample: naive CD8+ T cells sorted from blood. The clonotype originates from a young man in good health. The CDR3 DNA follows: TGCGCCAGCAGCCCGCGGACAGGCCCGGGGTACGAGCAGTACTTC. Amino acids: CASSPRTGPGYEQYF.